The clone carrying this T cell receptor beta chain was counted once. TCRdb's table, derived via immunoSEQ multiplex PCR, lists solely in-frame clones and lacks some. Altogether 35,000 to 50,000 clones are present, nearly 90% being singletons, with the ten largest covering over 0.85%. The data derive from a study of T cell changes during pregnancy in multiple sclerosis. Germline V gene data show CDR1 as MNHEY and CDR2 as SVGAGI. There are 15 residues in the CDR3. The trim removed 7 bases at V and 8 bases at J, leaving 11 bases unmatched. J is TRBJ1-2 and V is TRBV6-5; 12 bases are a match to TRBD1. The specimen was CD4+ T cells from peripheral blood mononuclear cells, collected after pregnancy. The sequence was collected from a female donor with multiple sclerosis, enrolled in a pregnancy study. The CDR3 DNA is TGTGCCAGCAAGGGGGTGGGACAGGGGGCGTCAGGCTACACCTTC. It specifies CASKGVGQGASGYTF.